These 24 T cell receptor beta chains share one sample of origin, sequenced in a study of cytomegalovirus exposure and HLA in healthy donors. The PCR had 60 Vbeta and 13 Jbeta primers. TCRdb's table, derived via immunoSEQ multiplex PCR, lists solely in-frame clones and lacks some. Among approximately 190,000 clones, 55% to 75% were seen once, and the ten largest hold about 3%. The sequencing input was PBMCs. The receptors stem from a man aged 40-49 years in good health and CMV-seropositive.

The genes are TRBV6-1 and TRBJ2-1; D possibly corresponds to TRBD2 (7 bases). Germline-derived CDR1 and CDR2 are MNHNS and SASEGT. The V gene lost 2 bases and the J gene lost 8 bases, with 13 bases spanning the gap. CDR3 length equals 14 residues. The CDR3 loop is CASSELGGGHEQFF. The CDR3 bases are TGTGCCAGCAGTGAACTGGGGGGGGGCCATGAGCAGTTCTTC.

CDR3 amino acids: CASSSARNEQFF. The DNA for the CDR3 is TGTGCCAGCAGTTCCGCCCGGAATGAGCAGTTCTTC. The V call is TRBV28, the J call TRBJ2-1; D remains ambiguous. Germline values: CDR1 MDHEN, CDR2 SYDVKM. This CDR3 is 12 amino acids long. Between the trimmed V and J ends, which lost 4 bases and 7 bases, there was a span of 8 bases.

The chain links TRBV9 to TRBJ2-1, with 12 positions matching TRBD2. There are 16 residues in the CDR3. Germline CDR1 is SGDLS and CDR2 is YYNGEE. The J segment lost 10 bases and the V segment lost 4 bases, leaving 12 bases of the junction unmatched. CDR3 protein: CASSSMSSGGASEQFF. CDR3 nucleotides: TGTGCCAGCAGCTCGATGTCTAGCGGGGGGGCCAGCGAGCAGTTCTTC. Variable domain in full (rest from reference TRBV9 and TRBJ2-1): DSGVTQTPKHLITATGQRVTLRCSPRSGDLSVYWYQQSLDQGLQFLIQYYNGEERAKGNILERFSAQQFPDLHSELNLSSLELGDSALYFCASSSMSSGGASEQFFGPGTRLTVL.

CDR3 bases: TGTGCCAGCACCCTAAGGGACAGGGGGCGCGAGCAGTACTTC. It translates to CASTLRDRGREQYF. The chain employs TRBV6-1 and TRBJ2-7; the match to TRBD1 covers 12 bases. This CDR3 has 14 amino acids. The V segment lost 7 bases and the J segment 6 bases; nucleotides outside the gene matches: 7. The germline V gene encodes CDR1 MNHNS and CDR2 SASEGT.

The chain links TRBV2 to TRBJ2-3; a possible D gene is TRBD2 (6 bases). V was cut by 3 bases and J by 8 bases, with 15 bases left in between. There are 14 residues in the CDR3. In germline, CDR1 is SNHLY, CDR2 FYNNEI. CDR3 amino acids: CASSELVGGTTQYF. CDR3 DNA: TGTGCCAGCAGTGAGTTAGTGGGGGGAACTACGCAGTATTTT.

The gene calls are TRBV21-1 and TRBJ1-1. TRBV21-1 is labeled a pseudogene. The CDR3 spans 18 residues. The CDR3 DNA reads TGTGCCAGCAGCAATCCGGGAGGGGGGCCCCTGATGAACACTGAAGCTTTCTTT. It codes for CASSNPGGGPLMNTEAFF.

The CDR3 region has the DNA TGTGCCAGCTCACCAGGGGGGGCGGGGGGTTGCACAGATACGCAGTATTTT. Its translation is CASSPGGAGGCTDTQYF. The V gene is TRBV18, the J gene TRBJ2-3; 8 bases map to TRBD2. V dropped 2 bases and J dropped 1; count of bases not matched to a gene: 8. The CDR3 loop spans 17 amino acids. The germline V gene encodes CDR1 KGHSH and CDR2 LQKENI. The full variable domain, completed using reference TRBV18 and TRBJ2-3, is NAGVMQNPRHLVRRRGQEARLRCSPMKGHSHVYWYRQLPEEGLKFMVYLQKENIIDESGMPKERFSAEFPKEGPSILRIQQVVRGDSAAYFCASSPGGAGGCTDTQYFGPGTRLTVL.

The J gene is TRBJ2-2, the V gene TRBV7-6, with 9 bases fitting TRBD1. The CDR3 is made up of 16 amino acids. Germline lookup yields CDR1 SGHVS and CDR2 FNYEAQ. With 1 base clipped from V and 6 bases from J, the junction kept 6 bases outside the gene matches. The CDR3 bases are TGTGCCAGCAGCTTAGGCCGACAGGGGGGGTCCGGGGAGCTGTTTTTT. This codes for CASSLGRQGGSGELFF.

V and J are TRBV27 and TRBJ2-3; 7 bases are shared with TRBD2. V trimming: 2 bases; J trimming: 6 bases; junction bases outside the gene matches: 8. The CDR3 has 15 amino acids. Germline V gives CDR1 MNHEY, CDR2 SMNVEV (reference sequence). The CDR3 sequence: CASSLSSGVFDTQYF. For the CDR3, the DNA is TGTGCCAGCAGTTTAAGCAGCGGGGTATTCGATACGCAGTATTTT.

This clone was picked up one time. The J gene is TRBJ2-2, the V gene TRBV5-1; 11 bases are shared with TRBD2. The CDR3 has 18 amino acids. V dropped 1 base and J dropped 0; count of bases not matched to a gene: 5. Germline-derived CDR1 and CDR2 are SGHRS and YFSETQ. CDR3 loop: CASSLLTSGGTNTGELFF. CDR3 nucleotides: TGCGCCAGCAGCTTGCTCACTAGCGGGGGTACGAACACCGGGGAGCTGTTTTTT. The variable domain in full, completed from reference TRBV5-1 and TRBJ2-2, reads KAGVTQTPRYLIKTRGQQVTLSCSPISGHRSVSWYQQTPGQGLQFLFEYFSETQRNKGNFPGRFSGRQFSNSRSEMNVSTLELGDSALYLCASSLLTSGGTNTGELFFGEGSRLTVL.

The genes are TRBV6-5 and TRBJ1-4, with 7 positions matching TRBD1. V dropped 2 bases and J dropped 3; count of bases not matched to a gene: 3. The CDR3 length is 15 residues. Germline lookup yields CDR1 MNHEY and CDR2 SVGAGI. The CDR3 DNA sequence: TGTGCCAGCAGTTACCTCAGGGGGGCTAATGAAAAACTGTTTTTT. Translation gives CASSYLRGANEKLFF.

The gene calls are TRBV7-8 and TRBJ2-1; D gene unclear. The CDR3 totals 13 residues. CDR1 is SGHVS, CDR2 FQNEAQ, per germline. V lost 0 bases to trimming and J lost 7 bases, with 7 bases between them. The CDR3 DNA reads TGTGCCAGCAGCTTAGCGCGGAGAAATGAGCAGTTCTTC. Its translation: CASSLARRNEQFF.

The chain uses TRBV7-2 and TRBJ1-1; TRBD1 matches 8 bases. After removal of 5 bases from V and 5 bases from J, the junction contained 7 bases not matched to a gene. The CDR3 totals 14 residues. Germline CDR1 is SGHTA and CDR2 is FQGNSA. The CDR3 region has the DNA TGTGCCAGCAGCCCTTGGCAGGGGGCAACTGAAGCTTTCTTT. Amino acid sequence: CASSPWQGATEAFF.

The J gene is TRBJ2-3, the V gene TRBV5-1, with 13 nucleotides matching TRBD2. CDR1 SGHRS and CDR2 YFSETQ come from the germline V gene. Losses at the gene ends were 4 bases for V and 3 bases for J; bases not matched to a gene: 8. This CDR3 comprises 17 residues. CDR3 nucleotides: TGCGCCAGCAGCCAAACTAGCGGGGGGGCTCGGACAGATACGCAGTATTTT. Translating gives CASSQTSGGARTDTQYF.

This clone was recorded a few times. The CDR3 DNA is TGTGCCAGCAGTAGACAGGTGTACACCGGGGAGCTGTTTTTT. It is translated as CASSRQVYTGELFF. The V call is TRBV6-4, the J call TRBJ2-2, with D perhaps matching TRBD1 (6 bases). Germline CDR1 reads MRHNA; CDR2 reads SNTAGT. This CDR3 region has 14 residues. The germline V and J ends were trimmed by 5 bases and 3 bases, with 10 bases remaining between them.

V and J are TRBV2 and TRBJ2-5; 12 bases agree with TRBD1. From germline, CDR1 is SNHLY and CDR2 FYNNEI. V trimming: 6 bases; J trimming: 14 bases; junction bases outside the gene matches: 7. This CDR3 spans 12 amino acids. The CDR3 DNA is TGTGCCAGCAGCGGGACAGGGGGCTGGTCTTACTTC. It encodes CASSGTGGWSYF.

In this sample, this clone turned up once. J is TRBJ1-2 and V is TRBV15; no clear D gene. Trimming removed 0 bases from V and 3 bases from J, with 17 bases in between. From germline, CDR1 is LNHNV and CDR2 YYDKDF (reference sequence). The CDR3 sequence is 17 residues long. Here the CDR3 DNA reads TGTGCCACCAGCAGAGACCCCCGGGAGGGTTGGGACTATGGCTACACCTTC. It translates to CATSRDPREGWDYGYTF.

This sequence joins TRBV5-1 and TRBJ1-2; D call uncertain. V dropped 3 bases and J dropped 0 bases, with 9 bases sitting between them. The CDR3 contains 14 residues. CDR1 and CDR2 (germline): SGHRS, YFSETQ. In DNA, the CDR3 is TGCGCCAGCAGCTCAGTTAACGCTAACTATGGCTACACCTTC. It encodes CASSSVNANYGYTF.

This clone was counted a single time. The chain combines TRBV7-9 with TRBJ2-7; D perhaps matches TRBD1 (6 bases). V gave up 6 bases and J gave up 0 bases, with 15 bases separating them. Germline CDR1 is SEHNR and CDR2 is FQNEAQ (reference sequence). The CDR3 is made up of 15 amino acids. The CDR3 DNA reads TGTGCCAGCAGTCAATTTGGACAGCTCTCCTACGAGCAGTACTTC. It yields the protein CASSQFGQLSYEQYF.

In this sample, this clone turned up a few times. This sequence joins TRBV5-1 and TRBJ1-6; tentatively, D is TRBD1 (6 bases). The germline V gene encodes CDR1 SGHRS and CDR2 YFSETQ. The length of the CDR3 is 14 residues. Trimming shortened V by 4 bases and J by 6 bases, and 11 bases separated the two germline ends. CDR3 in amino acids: CASSGGQRNSPLHF. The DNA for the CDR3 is TGCGCCAGCAGCGGAGGACAGCGTAATTCACCCCTCCACTTT.

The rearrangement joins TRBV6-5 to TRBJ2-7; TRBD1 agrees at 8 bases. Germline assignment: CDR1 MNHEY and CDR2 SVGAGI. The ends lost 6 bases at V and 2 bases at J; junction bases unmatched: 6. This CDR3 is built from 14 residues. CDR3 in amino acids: CASSSGQGPYEQYF. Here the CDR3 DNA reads TGTGCCAGCAGCTCCGGACAGGGTCCCTACGAGCAGTACTTC.

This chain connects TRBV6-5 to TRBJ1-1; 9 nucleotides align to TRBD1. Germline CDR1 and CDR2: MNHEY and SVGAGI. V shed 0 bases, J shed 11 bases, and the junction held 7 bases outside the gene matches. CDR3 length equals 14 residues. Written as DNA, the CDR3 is TGTGCCAGCAGTTACTCGAGGGACAGGGATCATGCTTTCTTT. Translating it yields CASSYSRDRDHAFF.

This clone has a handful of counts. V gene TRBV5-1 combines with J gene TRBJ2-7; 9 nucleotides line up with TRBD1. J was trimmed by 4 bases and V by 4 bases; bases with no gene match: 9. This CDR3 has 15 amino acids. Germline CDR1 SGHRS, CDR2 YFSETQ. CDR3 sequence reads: CASSLRGQGTYEQYF. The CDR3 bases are TGCGCCAGCAGCCTCCGTGGACAGGGGACTTACGAGCAGTACTTC.

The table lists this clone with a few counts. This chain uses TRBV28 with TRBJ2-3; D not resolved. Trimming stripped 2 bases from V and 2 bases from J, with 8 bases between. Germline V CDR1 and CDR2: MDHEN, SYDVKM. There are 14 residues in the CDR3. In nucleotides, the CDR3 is TGTGCCAGCAGTTTAGGGCAGCTCACAGATACGCAGTATTTT. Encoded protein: CASSLGQLTDTQYF.